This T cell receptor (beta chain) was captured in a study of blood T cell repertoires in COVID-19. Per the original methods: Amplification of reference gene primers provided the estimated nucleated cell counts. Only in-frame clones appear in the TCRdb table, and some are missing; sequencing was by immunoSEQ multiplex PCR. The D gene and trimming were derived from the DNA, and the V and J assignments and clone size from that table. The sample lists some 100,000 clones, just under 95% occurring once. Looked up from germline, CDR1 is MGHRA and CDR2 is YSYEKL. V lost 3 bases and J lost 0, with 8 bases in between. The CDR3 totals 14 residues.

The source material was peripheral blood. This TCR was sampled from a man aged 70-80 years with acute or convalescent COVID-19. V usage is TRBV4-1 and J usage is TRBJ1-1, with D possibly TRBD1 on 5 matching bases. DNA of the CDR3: TGCGCCAGCAGCCAGGGACTGATGAACACTGAAGCTTTCTTT. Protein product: CASSQGLMNTEAFF.